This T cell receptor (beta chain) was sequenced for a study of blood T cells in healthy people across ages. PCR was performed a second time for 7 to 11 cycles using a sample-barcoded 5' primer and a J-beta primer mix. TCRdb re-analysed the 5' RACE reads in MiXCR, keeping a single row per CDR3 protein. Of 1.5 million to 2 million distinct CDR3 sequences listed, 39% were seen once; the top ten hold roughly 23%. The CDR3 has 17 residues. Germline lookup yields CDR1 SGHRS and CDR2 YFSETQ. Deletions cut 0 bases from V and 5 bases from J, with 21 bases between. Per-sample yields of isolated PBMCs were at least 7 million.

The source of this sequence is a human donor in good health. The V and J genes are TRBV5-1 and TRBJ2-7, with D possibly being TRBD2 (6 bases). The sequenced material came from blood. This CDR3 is CASSLDGTASVTDEQYF. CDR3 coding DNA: TGCGCCAGCAGCTTGGACGGGACTGCCTCTGTCACAGACGAGCAGTACTTC.